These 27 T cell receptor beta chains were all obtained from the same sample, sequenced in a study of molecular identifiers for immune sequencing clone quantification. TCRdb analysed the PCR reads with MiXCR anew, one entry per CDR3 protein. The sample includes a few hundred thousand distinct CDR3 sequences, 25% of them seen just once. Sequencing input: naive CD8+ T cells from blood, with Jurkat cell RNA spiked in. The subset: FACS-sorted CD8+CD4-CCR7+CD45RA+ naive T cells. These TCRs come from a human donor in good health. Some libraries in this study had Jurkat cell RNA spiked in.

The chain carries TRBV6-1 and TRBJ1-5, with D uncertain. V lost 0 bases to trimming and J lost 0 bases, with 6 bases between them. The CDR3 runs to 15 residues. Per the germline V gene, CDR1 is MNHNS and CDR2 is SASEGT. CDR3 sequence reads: CASSEASDSNQPQHF. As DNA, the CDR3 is TGTGCCAGCAGTGAAGCGTCCGATAGCAATCAGCCCCAGCATTTT.

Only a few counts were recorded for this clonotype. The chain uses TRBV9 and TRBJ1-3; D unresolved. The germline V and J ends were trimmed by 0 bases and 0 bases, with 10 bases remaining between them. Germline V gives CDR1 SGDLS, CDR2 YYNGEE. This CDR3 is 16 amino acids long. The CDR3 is CASSVESETSGNTIYF. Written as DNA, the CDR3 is TGTGCCAGCAGCGTAGAAAGCGAGACCTCTGGAAACACCATATATTTT.

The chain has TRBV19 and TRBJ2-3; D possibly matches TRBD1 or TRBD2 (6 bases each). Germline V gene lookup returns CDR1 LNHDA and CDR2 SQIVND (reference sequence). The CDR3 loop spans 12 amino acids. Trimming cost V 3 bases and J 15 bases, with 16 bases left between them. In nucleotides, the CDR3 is TGTGCCAGTAGTATGAATACGGGGGCATATTATTTT. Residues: CASSMNTGAYYF.

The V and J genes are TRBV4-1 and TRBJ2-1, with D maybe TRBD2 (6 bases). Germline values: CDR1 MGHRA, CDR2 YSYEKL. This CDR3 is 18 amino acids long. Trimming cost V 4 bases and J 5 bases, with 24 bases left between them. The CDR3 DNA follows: TGCGCCAGCAGCCCCCGCCCCGTCGGGCGGGGTAGGGACAATGAGCAGTTCTTC. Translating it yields CASSPRPVGRGRDNEQFF.

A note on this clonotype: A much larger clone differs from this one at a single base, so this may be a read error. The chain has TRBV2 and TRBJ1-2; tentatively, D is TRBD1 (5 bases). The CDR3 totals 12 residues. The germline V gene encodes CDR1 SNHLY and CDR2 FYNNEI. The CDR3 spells CVSSVGDYGYTF. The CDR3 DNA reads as TGTGTCAGCAGTGTAGGGGACTATGGCTACACCTTC.

DNA of the CDR3: TGTGCCAGCAGTATAAGGGGACACGAGCAGTACTTC. Translated, it gives CASSIRGHEQYF. The chain recombines TRBV13 with TRBJ2-7, with D possibly called TRBD1 or TRBD2 (5 bases each). The V and J ends lost 6 bases and 5 bases respectively, with 11 bases between them. This CDR3 has 12 amino acids. Per the germline V gene, CDR1 is PRHDT and CDR2 is FYEKMQ (reference sequence).

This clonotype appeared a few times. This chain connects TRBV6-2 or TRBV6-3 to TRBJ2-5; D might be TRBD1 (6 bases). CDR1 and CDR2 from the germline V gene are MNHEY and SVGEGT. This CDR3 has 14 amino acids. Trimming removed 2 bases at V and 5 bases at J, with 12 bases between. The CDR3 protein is CASSYGQSWETQYF. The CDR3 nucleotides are TGTGCCAGCAGTTACGGACAGTCCTGGGAGACCCAGTACTTC.

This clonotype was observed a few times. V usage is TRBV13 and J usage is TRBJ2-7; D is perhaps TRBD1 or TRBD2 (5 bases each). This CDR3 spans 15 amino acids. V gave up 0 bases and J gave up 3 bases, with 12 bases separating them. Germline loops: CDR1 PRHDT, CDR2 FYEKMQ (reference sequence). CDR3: CASSLGAGALYEQYF. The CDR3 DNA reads TGTGCCAGCAGCTTAGGGGCCGGGGCCCTCTACGAGCAGTACTTC.

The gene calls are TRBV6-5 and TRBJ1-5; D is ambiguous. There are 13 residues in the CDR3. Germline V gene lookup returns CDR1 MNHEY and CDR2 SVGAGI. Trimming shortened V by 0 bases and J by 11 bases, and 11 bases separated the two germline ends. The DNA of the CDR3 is TGTGCCAGCAGTTACTCGACCTCTTCAGCCCAGCATTTT. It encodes CASSYSTSSAQHF.

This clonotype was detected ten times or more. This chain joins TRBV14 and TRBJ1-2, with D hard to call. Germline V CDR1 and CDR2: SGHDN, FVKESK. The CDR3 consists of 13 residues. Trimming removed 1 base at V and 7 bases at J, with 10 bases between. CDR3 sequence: CASSQVGVSGYTF. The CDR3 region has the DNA TGTGCCAGCAGCCAAGTGGGAGTCTCTGGCTACACCTTC.

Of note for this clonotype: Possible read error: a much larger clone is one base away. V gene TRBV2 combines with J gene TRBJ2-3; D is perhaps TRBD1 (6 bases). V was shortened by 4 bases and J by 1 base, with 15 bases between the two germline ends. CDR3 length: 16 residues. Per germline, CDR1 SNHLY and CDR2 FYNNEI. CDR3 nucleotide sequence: TGTGCCAGCAGTGTAGCCTGGGGGCTCGGCACAGATACGCAGTATTTT. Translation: CASSVAWGLGTDTQYF.

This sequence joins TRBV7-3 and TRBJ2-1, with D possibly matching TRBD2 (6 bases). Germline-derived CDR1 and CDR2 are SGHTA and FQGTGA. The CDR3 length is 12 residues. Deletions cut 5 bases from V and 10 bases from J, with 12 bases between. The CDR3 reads CASSQTRGEQFF. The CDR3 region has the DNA TGTGCCAGCAGCCAGACTAGGGGCGAGCAGTTCTTC. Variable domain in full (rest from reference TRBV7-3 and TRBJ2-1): GAGVSQTPSNKVTEKGKYVELRCDPISGHTALYWYRQSLGQGPEFLIYFQGTGAADDSGLPNDRFFAVRPEGSVSTLKIQRTERGDSAVYLCASSQTRGEQFFGPGTRLTVL.

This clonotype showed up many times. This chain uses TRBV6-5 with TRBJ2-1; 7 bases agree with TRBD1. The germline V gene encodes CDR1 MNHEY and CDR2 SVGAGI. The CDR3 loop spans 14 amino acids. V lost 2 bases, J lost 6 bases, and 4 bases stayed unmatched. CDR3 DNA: TGTGCCAGCAGTTACAGGGGGCGCGGCAATGAGCAGTTCTTC. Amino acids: CASSYRGRGNEQFF.

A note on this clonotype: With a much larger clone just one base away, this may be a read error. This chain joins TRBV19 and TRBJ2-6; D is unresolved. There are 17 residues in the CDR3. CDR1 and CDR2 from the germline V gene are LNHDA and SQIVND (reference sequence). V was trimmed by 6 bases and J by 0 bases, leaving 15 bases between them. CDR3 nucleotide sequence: TGTGCCAGTAGCGACTCTCTCGGATCCTCTGGGGCCAACGTCCTGACTTTC. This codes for CASSDSLGSSGANVLTF. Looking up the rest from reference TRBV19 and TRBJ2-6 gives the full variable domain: DGGITQSPKYLFRKEGQNVTLSCEQNLNHDAMYWYRQDPGQGLRLIYYSQIVNDFQKGDIAEGYSVSREKKESFPLTVTSAQKNPTAFYLCASSDSLGSSGANVLTFGAGSRLTVL.

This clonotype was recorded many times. CDR3 sequence (DNA): TGTGCCAGCAGAATCGGACAGGGGAGCTCTGGGGCCAACGTCCTGACTTTC. Translating it yields CASRIGQGSSGANVLTF. The chain combines TRBV28 with TRBJ2-6, with 9 nucleotides matching TRBD1. The V gene end was trimmed by 6 bases and the J gene end by 0 bases; junction bases not matched to a gene: 6. Germline lookup yields CDR1 MDHEN and CDR2 SYDVKM. There are 17 residues in the CDR3.

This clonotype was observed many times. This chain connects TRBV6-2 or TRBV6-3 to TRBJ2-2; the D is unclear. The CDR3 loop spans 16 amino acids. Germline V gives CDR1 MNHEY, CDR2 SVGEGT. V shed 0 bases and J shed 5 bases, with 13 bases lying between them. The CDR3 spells CASSYSSLSGTGELFF. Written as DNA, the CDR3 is TGTGCCAGCAGTTACTCGAGTTTGTCTGGGACCGGGGAGCTGTTTTTT.

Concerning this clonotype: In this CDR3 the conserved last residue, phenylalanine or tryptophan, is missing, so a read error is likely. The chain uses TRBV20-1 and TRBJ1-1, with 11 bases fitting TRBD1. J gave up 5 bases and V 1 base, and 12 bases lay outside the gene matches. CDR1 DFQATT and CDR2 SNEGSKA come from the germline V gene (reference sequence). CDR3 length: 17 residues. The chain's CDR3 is CSARGLGTGGSGTEAFL. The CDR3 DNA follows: TGCAGTGCTAGAGGTCTCGGGACAGGGGGATCGGGTACTGAAGCTTTCCTT.

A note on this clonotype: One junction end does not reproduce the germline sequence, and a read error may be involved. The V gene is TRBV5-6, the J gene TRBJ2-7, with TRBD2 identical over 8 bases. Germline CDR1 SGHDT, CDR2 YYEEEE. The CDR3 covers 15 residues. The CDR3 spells CASIFWSGGHYEQSF. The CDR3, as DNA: TGTGCCAGCATCTTCTGGAGCGGGGGCCACTACGAGCAGTCCTTC.

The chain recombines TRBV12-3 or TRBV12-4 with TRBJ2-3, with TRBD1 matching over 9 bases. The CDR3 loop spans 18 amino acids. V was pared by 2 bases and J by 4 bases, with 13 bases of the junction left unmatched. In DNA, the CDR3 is TGTGCCAGCAGTTTAACTGGGACAGGGCCCGGGGTCCCAGATACGCAGTATTTT. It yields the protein CASSLTGTGPGVPDTQYF.

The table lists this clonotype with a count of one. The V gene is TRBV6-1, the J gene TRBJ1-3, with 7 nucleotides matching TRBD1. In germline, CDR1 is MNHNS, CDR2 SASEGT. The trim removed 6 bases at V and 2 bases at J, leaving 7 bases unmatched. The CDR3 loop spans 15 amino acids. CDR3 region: CASRPGQSAGNTIYF. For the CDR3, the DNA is TGTGCCAGCAGACCGGGACAGTCGGCTGGAAACACCATATATTTT.

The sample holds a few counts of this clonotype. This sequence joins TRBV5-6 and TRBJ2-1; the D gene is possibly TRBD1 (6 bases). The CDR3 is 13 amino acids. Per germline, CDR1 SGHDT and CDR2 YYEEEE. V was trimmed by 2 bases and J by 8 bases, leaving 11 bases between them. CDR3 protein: CASSFGQSDEQFF. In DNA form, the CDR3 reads TGTGCCAGCAGCTTTGGACAGTCTGATGAGCAGTTCTTC.

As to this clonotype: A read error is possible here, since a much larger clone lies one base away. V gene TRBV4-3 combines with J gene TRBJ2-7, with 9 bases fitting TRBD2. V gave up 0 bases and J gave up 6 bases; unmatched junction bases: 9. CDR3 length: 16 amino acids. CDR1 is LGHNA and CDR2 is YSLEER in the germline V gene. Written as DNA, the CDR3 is TGCGCCAGCAGCCAAGATACTAGCGGGCTGACCTCCGAGCAGTACTTC. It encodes CASSQDTSGLTSEQYF.

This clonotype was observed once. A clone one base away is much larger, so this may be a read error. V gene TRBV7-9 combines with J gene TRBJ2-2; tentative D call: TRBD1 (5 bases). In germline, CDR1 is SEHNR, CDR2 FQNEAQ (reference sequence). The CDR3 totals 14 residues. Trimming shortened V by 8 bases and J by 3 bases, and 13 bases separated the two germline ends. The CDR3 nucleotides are TGTGCCAGCCAGACAAGGGGCTACACCGGGGAGCTGTTTTTT. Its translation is CASQTRGYTGELFF.

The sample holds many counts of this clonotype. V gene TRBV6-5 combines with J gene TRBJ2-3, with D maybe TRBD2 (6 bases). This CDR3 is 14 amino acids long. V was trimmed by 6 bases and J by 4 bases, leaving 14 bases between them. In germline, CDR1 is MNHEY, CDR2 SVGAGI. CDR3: CASRDLAPPDTQYF. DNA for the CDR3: TGTGCCAGCAGGGATCTAGCGCCCCCAGATACGCAGTATTTT.

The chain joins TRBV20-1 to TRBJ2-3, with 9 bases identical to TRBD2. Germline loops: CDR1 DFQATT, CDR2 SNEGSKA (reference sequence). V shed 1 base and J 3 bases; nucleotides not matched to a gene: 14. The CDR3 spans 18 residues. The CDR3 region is CSARGPGGGARVTDTQYF. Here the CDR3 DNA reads TGCAGTGCTAGAGGTCCTGGCGGGGGGGCTAGAGTAACAGATACGCAGTATTTT.

The CDR3 nucleotides read TGCGCCCGCCGCCAAGATTTGCCAATCCCAGATACGCAGTATTTT. As protein: CARRQDLPIPDTQYF. V is TRBV4-3 and J is TRBJ2-3, with D unclear. The germline V gene encodes CDR1 LGHNA and CDR2 YSLEER. This CDR3 spans 15 amino acids. V was trimmed by 11 bases and J by 4 bases, leaving 22 bases between them.

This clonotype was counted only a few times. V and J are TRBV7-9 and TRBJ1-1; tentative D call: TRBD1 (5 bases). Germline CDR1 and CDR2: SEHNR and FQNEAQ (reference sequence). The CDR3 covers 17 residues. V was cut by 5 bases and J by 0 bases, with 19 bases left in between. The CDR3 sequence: CASSNGGEVRMNTEAFF. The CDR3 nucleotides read TGTGCCAGCAGCAACGGAGGGGAGGTCCGAATGAACACTGAAGCTTTCTTT. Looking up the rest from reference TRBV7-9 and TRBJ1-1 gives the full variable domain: DTGVSQNPRHKITKRGQNVTFRCDPISEHNRLYWYRQTLGQGPEFLTYFQNEAQLEKSRLLSDRFSAERPKGSFSTLEIQRTEQGDSAMYLCASSNGGEVRMNTEAFFGQGTRLTVV.